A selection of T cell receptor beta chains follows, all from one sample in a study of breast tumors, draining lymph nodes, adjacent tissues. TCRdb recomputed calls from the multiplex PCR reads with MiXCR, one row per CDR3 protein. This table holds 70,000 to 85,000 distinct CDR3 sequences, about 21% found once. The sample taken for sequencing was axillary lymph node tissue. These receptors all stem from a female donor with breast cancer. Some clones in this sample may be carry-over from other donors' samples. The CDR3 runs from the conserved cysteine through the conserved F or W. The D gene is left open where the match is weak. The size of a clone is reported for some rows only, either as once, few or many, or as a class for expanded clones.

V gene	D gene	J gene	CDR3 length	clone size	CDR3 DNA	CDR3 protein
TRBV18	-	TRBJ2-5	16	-	TGTGCCAGCTCAGGGGGAAGGAGGGGGATCCAAGAGACCCAGTACTTC	CASSGGRRGIQETQYF
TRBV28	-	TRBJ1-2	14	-	TGTGCCAGCAGTTTAGTACAGGGCATTGATGGCTACACCTTC	CASSLVQGIDGYTF
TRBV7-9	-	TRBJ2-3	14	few	TGTGCTGATCAGGAGGGGGCCGTTACGGATATGCAGTATTTT	CADQEGAVTDMQYF
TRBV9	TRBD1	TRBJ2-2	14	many	TGTGCCAGCAGCGGGACAGGGGGCACCGGGGAGCTGTTTTTT	CASSGTGGTGELFF
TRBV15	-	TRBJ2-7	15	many	TGTGCCACCAGCAGAGGGGGACAAGCTTCCTACGAGCAGTACTTC	CATSRGGQASYEQYF
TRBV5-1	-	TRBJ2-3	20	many	TGCGCCAGCAGCTTGAGTACAGCAGGGGGGTACCTTGCTAGCACAGATACGCAGTATTTT	CASSLSTAGGYLASTDTQYF
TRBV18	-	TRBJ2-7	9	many	TGTGCCAGCTCACCACCGATCTCCTTC	CASSPPISF
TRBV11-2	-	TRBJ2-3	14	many	TGTGCCAGCAGCTTAGTCGCATCCTCAGATACGCAGTATTTT	CASSLVASSDTQYF
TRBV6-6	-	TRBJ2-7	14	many	TGTGCCAGCAGTTACTTAGGTACCGGGGACGAGCAGTACTTC	CASSYLGTGDEQYF
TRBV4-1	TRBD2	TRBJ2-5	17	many	TGCGCCAGCAGCCAACAAGTTAGGACTAGCGGGGTGGGGTCCCAGTACTTC	CASSQQVRTSGVGSQYF
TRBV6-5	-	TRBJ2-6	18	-	TGTGCCAGCAGTTACCTAGCGTCTGGGGCCTCTGGGGCCAACGTCCTGACTTTC	CASSYLASGASGANVLTF
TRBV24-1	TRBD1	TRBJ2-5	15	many	TGTGCCACCGGTCCCTCAGGGGGTGCCCAAGAGACCCAGTACTTC	CATGPSGGAQETQYF
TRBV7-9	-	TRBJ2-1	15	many	TGTGCCAGCAGCTTAGAGGTGGGAGCCTACAATGAGCAGTTCTTC	CASSLEVGAYNEQFF
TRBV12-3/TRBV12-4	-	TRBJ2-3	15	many	TGTGCCAGCAGTCCGGGGAGTGAGGCCCCAGATACGCAGTATTTT	CASSPGSEAPDTQYF
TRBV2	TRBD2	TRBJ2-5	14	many	TGTGCCAGCATGAGCGGGAGGGCCCGAGAGACCCAGTACTTC	CASMSGRARETQYF
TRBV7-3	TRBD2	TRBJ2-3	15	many	TGTGCCAGCAGCTTACAAGCGGGAGGCTCAGATACGCAGTATTTT	CASSLQAGGSDTQYF
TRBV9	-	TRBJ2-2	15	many	TGTGCCAGCAGCGTACTGGGAGAGGGCACCGGGGAGCTGTTTTTT	CASSVLGEGTGELFF
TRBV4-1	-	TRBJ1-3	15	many	TGCGCCAGCAGCCAAGTTTCTGGAGGTGGAAACACCATATATTTT	CASSQVSGGGNTIYF
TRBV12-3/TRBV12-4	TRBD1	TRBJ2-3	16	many	TGTGCCAGCAGCCTAGTTTGGACAGGGGTGGGAGATACGCAGTATTTT	CASSLVWTGVGDTQYF
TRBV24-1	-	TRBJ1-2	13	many	TGTGCCACCAGTCAGCCAGGCGCCCCTGGCTACACCTTC	CATSQPGAPGYTF
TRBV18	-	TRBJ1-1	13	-	TGTGCCAGCTCACCGAGGGACCGCGCTGAAGCTTTCTTT	CASSPRDRAEAFF
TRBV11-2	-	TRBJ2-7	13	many	TGTGCCAGCAGCTTAGGGAGAGCCAACGAGCAGTACTTC	CASSLGRANEQYF
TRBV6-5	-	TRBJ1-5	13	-	TGTGCCAGCACCCAATATCGAGGCCAGCCCCAGCATTTT	CASTQYRGQPQHF
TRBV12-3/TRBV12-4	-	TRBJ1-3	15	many	TGTGCCAGCAGTACGACATGGGTCTCTGGAAACACCATATATTTT	CASSTTWVSGNTIYF
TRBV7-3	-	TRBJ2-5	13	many	TGTGCCAGCAGCCCGTCCGGGGGAGAGACCCAGTACTTC	CASSPSGGETQYF
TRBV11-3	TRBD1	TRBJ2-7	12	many	TGTGCCAGCAGCTCGGGACAGGGCCGACAGTACTTC	CASSSGQGRQYF